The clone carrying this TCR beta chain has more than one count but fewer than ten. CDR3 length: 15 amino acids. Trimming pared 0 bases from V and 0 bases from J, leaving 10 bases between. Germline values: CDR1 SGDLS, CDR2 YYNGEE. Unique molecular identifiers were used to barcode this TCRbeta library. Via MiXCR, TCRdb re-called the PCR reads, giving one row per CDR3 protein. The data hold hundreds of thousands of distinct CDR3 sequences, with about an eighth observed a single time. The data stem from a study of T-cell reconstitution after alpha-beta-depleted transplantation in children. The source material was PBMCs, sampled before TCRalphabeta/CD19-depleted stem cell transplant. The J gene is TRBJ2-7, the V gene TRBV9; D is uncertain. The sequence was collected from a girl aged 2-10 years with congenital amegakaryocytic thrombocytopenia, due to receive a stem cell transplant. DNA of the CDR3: TGTGCCAGCAGCGTAGATGCGGTGAGCTCCTACGAGCAGTACTTC. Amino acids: CASSVDAVSSYEQYF.